The 18 T cell receptor beta chains below were found in one sample sequenced in a study of blood T cell repertoires in COVID-19 (dated by TCRdb to 2020 to 2022). The library relied on the immunoSEQ multiplex PCR assay. TCRdb stores this immuneACCESS table with in-frame sequences only. Part of the clones is absent; in the studies checked, under half of the shortfall reflects unresolved V genes, and no reason is known for the rest. The sample table contains more than 95,000 clones; only one count was recorded for around four fifths of them. Over 2% of the sample is taken by the ten largest. Sequencing was performed on peripheral blood. The origin of the receptors is a man aged 25 to 45 with acute or convalescent COVID-19.

DNA for the CDR3: TGTGCCAGCAGTGAAAGGCCGGGGTCTTCCGGAAAACTGTTTTTT. Amino acid sequence: CASSERPGSSGKLFF. The rearrangement uses TRBV6-1 and TRBJ1-4, with D unclear. V lost 2 bases and J lost 10, with 17 bases in between. CDR1 is MNHNS, CDR2 SASEGT, per germline. The CDR3 is 15 amino acids.

The V and J genes are TRBV7-8 and TRBJ2-7, with D possibly TRBD2 on 6 matching bases. The CDR3 has 15 amino acids. Germline V gene lookup returns CDR1 SGHVS and CDR2 FQNEAQ. Trimming took off 5 bases at V and 1 base at J, with 15 bases between the two ends. The DNA for the CDR3 is TGTGCCAGCAGCCCCCGACGGACTAATTCCTACGAGCAGTACTTC. It encodes CASSPRRTNSYEQYF.

The chain combines TRBV19 with TRBJ1-2; D may be TRBD1 (6 bases). This CDR3 is 13 amino acids long. Germline V gene lookup returns CDR1 LNHDA and CDR2 SQIVND (reference sequence). Deletions cut 5 bases from V and 4 bases from J, with 11 bases between. CDR3 in amino acids: CASSDRSIYGYTF. The CDR3 region has the DNA TGTGCCAGTAGTGACAGGAGTATCTATGGCTACACCTTC. Based on the CDR3 plus reference TRBV19 and TRBJ1-2, the full variable domain is DGGITQSPKYLFRKEGQNVTLSCEQNLNHDAMYWYRQDPGQGLRLIYYSQIVNDFQKGDIAEGYSVSREKKESFPLTVTSAQKNPTAFYLCASSDRSIYGYTFGSGTRLTVV.

In DNA form, the CDR3 reads TGCGCCAGCAGTAAAACGGGAGGTGAGGAAAGCACAGATACGCAGTATTTT. Encoded protein: CASSKTGGEESTDTQYF. The chain employs TRBV5-1 and TRBJ2-3; TRBD2 aligns across 7 bases. The CDR3 covers 17 residues. Germline V gene data show CDR1 as SGHRS and CDR2 as YFSETQ. Trimming removed 5 bases from V and 0 bases from J; junction bases left unmatched: 12.

The chain couples TRBV7-3 to TRBJ2-1, with 7 bases matching TRBD1. V trimming: 2 bases; J trimming: 7 bases; junction bases outside the gene matches: 5. The CDR3 covers 14 residues. The germline CDR1 and CDR2 sequences are SGHTA and FQGTGA. This CDR3 reads CASSLSDRPNEQFF. The CDR3 region has the DNA TGTGCCAGCAGCTTATCGGACAGGCCAAATGAGCAGTTCTTC.

V is TRBV3-1 (or the pseudogene TRBV3-2) and J is TRBJ2-7; TRBD1 matches at 8 bases. Germline CDR1 and CDR2: LGHDT and YNNKEL (reference sequence). CDR3 length: 17 residues. Trimming at V came to 1 base and at J to 2 bases, leaving 10 bases not matched to a gene. CDR3 amino acids: CASSQAAGGLIAYEQYF. The CDR3 nucleotides are TGTGCCAGCAGCCAAGCGGCAGGGGGCCTGATAGCCTACGAGCAGTACTTC.

The V and J genes are TRBV6-5 and TRBJ2-7; 12 bases align to TRBD2. CDR3 length equals 15 residues. V was clipped by 6 bases and J by 1 base; unmatched bases: 4. The germline V gene encodes CDR1 MNHEY and CDR2 SVGAGI. Here the CDR3 DNA reads TGTGCCAGCAGCCTACTAGCGGGGGGATCCTACGAGCAGTACTTC. This gives the protein CASSLLAGGSYEQYF.

This clone has just a few counts. This CDR3 is CASSRQQGEGYTF. The CDR3 DNA reads TGTGCCAGCAGCCGGCAACAGGGGGAAGGCTACACCTTC. V gene TRBV7-9 combines with J gene TRBJ1-2; 8 positions agree with TRBD1. The CDR3 runs to 13 residues. V was pared by 5 bases and J by 8 bases, with 7 bases of the junction left unmatched. Germline-derived CDR1 and CDR2 are SEHNR and FQNEAQ (reference sequence).

This clone was seen a single time. This rearrangement joins TRBV5-4 to TRBJ1-1; D not certain. The CDR3 is made up of 13 amino acids. The V gene's germline CDR1 is SGHNT and CDR2 YYREEE (reference sequence). Trimming stripped 1 base from V and 10 bases from J, with 14 bases between. The CDR3 DNA is TGTGCCAGCAGCTTGCCCCGGGAGAAGGGAGCTTTCTTT. It encodes CASSLPREKGAFF.

The V call is TRBV7-8, the J call TRBJ2-2, with D uncertain. V lost 1 base and J 7 bases, leaving 16 bases between the germline ends. Per the germline V gene, CDR1 is SGHVS and CDR2 is FQNEAQ. The CDR3 has 16 residues. CDR3 in DNA: TGTGCCAGCAGCTTAGGTCAAGCGTTATTAGTCGGGGAGCTGTTTTTT. It yields the protein CASSLGQALLVGELFF.

This clone was seen a single time. This sequence joins TRBV4-2 and TRBJ2-5; 10 positions agree with TRBD2. Germline CDR1 LGHNA, CDR2 YNFKEQ. Trimming removed 4 bases from V and 5 bases from J; junction bases left unmatched: 13. This CDR3 is built from 17 residues. The CDR3 DNA follows: TGTGCCAGCAGCCCGCTAGCGGGGGAGACCCCTGCGGAGACCCAGTACTTC. The encoded protein is CASSPLAGETPAETQYF.

This clone was found once. V is TRBV11-2 and J is TRBJ2-3, with TRBD2 matching over 8 bases. The CDR3 extends over 12 amino acids. The junction had 2 bases not matched to a gene; V was cut back by 0 bases and J by 12 bases. Germline V gene sequence: CDR1 SGHAT, CDR2 FQNNGV. The CDR3 region has the DNA TGTGCCAGCAGCTTAGAGCTAGCGGGCCAGTATTTT. This translates into CASSLELAGQYF.

The chain combines TRBV5-1 with TRBJ1-2, with D possibly TRBD1 on 5 matching bases. Per germline, CDR1 SGHRS and CDR2 YFSETQ. The V gene lost 5 bases and the J gene lost 0 bases, with 11 bases spanning the gap. The CDR3 extends over 14 amino acids. The CDR3 region is CASSWGEANYGYTF. The CDR3 DNA sequence: TGCGCCAGCAGTTGGGGCGAAGCTAACTATGGCTACACCTTC.

V usage is TRBV7-8 and J usage is TRBJ1-2; D remains unclear. Germline assignment: CDR1 SGHVS and CDR2 FQNEAQ. The V gene lost 0 bases and the J gene lost 7 bases, with 15 bases spanning the gap. This CDR3 is 15 amino acids long. CDR3 in amino acids: CASSLAVAGMGGYTF. In DNA, the CDR3 is TGTGCCAGCAGCTTAGCGGTTGCAGGAATGGGTGGCTACACCTTC.

The CDR3 nucleotides are TGTGCCAGCAGTTACTCGAGGGAAGCTTTCTTT. The encoded protein is CASSYSREAFF. The chain employs TRBV6-2 or TRBV6-3 and TRBJ1-1; no reliable D call. CDR3 length equals 11 residues. The germline V gene has CDR1 MNHEY and CDR2 SVGEGT. V was trimmed by 0 bases and J by 8 bases, leaving 4 bases between them.

The chain combines TRBV4-3 with TRBJ1-2, with 8 bases matching TRBD1. Looked up from germline, CDR1 is LGHNA and CDR2 is YSLEER. The CDR3 runs to 13 residues. With 1 base clipped from V and 5 bases from J, the junction kept 0 bases outside the gene matches. This CDR3 is CASSQGQGYGYTF. DNA of the CDR3: TGCGCCAGCAGCCAAGGACAGGGGTATGGCTACACCTTC.

V gene TRBV3-1 (or the pseudogene TRBV3-2) combines with J gene TRBJ1-5; 8 bases agree with TRBD1. Germline V gene data show CDR1 as LGHDT and CDR2 as YNNKEL (reference sequence). V lost 0 bases and J lost 7; bases outside the gene matches: 5. The CDR3 runs 15 residues. CDR3 protein: CASSQDSTGGQPQHF. As DNA, the CDR3 is TGTGCCAGCAGCCAAGATTCTACAGGGGGACAGCCCCAGCATTTT.

The rearrangement joins TRBV6-5 to TRBJ1-4; TRBD1 agrees at 8 bases. J was trimmed by 5 bases and V by 11 bases; bases with no gene match: 7. Germline-derived CDR1 and CDR2 are MNHEY and SVGAGI. CDR3 length: 13 residues. CDR3 bases: TGTGCCCACTCAGGGGGCGCGAATGAAAAACTGTTTTTT. It encodes CAHSGGANEKLFF.